This T cell receptor beta chain was found in a study of T cells after posttransplantation cyclophosphamide. The study's findings and limits: Skin or GI-infiltrating T cells shared few TRB sequences with blood. Later blood repertoires were often dominated by clones from the donor CD8+ memory compartment. Recipient CMV seropositivity and CMV reactivation strongly tracked TRB clonality.

Losses at the gene ends were 2 bases for V and 4 bases for J; bases not matched to a gene: 2. Germline-derived CDR1 and CDR2 are SGHNT and YYREEE (reference sequence). There are 14 residues in the CDR3. A single count supports this clone. What it recognizes is unknown. Peripheral blood was collected from the related graft donor on the marrow donation day. Using immunoSEQ multiplex PCR, the repertoire was profiled, and TCRdb retains in-frame clones only, with some absent. Here the sample spans approximately 56,000 clones, roughly 94% being singletons. The sample taken for sequencing was PBMCs. The chain links TRBV5-4 to TRBJ2-2; 7 bases fit TRBD1. This sequence was found in a young woman in good health and a related stem cell transplant donor. The CDR3 region has the DNA TGTGCCAGCAGCTTCGACAGGGCCACCGGGGAGCTGTTTTTT. Its protein is CASSFDRATGELFF.